These 5 T cell receptor beta chains were all obtained from the same sample, sequenced in a study of T-cell reconstitution after alpha-beta-depleted transplantation in children. Unique molecular identifiers were incorporated when the TCRbeta library was constructed. TCRdb re-called the PCR reads through MiXCR, storing one row per CDR3 protein. Of about 360,000 distinct CDR3 sequences listed, about 14% were seen once; the top ten hold about 3.9%. The sequencing used PBMCs, collected from the stem cell graft. These receptors came from a human donor who donated a stem cell graft to a child with Fanconi anemia.

The chain is built from TRBV5-1 and TRBJ1-6, with 8 bases fitting TRBD1. The J segment lost 6 bases and the V segment lost 5 bases, leaving 7 bases of the junction unmatched. The germline CDR1 and CDR2 sequences are SGHRS and YFSETQ. The CDR3 loop spans 15 amino acids. Written as DNA, the CDR3 is TGCGCCAGCAGTGACCAGGGGGCAAGTAATTCACCCCTCCACTTT. This gives the protein CASSDQGASNSPLHF. The whole variable domain, filled in from reference TRBV5-1 and TRBJ1-6, reads KAGVTQTPRYLIKTRGQQVTLSCSPISGHRSVSWYQQTPGQGLQFLFEYFSETQRNKGNFPGRFSGRQFSNSRSEMNVSTLELGDSALYLCASSDQGASNSPLHFGNGTRLTVT.

CDR3 DNA: TGTGCCAGCAGCTTAGCAGGGCAGACTGAAGCTTTCTTT. It encodes CASSLAGQTEAFF. The chain recombines TRBV7-2 with TRBJ1-1; no reliable D call. CDR1 is SGHTA, CDR2 FQGNSA, per germline. CDR3 length: 13 amino acids. V lost 0 bases to trimming and J lost 5 bases, with 7 bases between them.

The chain uses TRBV12-3 or TRBV12-4 and TRBJ2-3; D is ambiguous. The CDR3 sequence is 15 residues long. V was pared by 0 bases and J by 3 bases, with 10 bases between. CDR3 loop: CASSLALAGTDTQYF. DNA of the CDR3: TGTGCCAGCAGTTTAGCGCTGGCAGGTACAGATACGCAGTATTTT.

A few counts support this clonotype. The rearrangement joins TRBV12-3 or TRBV12-4 to TRBJ1-1; D call uncertain. This CDR3 comprises 13 residues. Trimming took off 6 bases at V and 7 bases at J, with 15 bases between the two ends. CDR3 protein: CASRFLTQGEAFF. Here the CDR3 DNA reads TGTGCCAGCAGATTCCTGACGCAAGGTGAAGCTTTCTTT.

The V gene is TRBV5-1, the J gene TRBJ2-7; D may be TRBD2 (5 bases). V lost 0 bases to trimming and J lost 2 bases, with 18 bases between them. The germline V gene encodes CDR1 SGHRS and CDR2 YFSETQ. The CDR3 has 17 amino acids. CDR3 DNA: TGCGCCAGCAGCTTGGGAGGGAATCTTAGAAGGCCCTACGAGCAGTACTTC. This translates into CASSLGGNLRRPYEQYF.